Presented here are 13 T cell receptor beta chains from one specimen sequenced in a study of blood T cell repertoires in COVID-19. Data came from immunoSEQ multiplex PCR; TCRdb stores just in-frame clones and leaves some out. Of approximately 240,000 clones listed, over 80% are singletons. The sequenced material came from PBMCs or T cells enriched from blood (not recorded which). These receptor sequences come from a woman between 18 and 29 years old who had recovered from COVID-19.

This chain joins TRBV29-1 and TRBJ1-2; D gene ambiguous. The germline gives CDR1 SQVTM, CDR2 ANQGSEA. CDR3 length equals 11 residues. Deletions cut 2 bases from V and 7 bases from J, with 8 bases between. The CDR3 DNA reads TGCAGCGTTGAAAAGCGGGGTGGCTACACCTTC. Translation gives CSVEKRGGYTF. Using reference TRBV29-1 and TRBJ1-2 for the parts outside the CDR3, the full variable domain is SAVISQKPSRDICQRGTSLTIQCQVDSQVTMMFWYRQQPGQSLTLIATANQGSEATYESGFVIDKFPISRPNLTFSTLTVSNMSPEDSSIYLCSVEKRGGYTFGSGTRLTVV.

To note about this clone: Relative to the germline gene, one junction end is altered; a read error may explain this. V is TRBV11-2 and J is TRBJ2-7; D is perhaps TRBD1 (6 bases). The CDR3 spans 11 residues. Germline V gene sequence: CDR1 SGHAT, CDR2 FQNNGV. In DNA form, the CDR3 reads TGTGCCAGCAGCTCCAGGGGAATGCCCCGGTTC. It yields the protein CASSSRGMPRF.

V gene TRBV20-1 combines with J gene TRBJ2-1; TRBD2 might be the D (5 bases). The V and J ends lost 3 bases and 8 bases respectively, with 11 bases between them. This CDR3 spans 12 amino acids. Germline V lookup: CDR1 DFQATT, CDR2 SNEGSKA (reference sequence). CDR3 in DNA: TGCAGTGCTAGTTCCGGGGTAGATGAGCAGTTCTTC. This translates into CSASSGVDEQFF.

This chain uses TRBV27 with TRBJ1-2; D not certain. V was trimmed by 3 bases and J by 2 bases, leaving 7 bases between them. Germline assignment: CDR1 MNHEY and CDR2 SMNVEV (reference sequence). The CDR3 runs 13 residues. CDR3: CASSFGRNYGYTF. DNA of the CDR3: TGTGCCAGCAGTTTCGGTCGGAACTATGGCTACACCTTC.

The chain is built from TRBV7-9 and TRBJ1-2; D gene uncertain. V was shortened by 3 bases and J by 0 bases, with 8 bases between the two germline ends. The CDR3 loop spans 14 amino acids. The V gene's germline CDR1 is SEHNR and CDR2 FQNEAQ (reference sequence). CDR3 in amino acids: CASSFGRANYGYTF. For the CDR3, the DNA is TGTGCCAGCAGCTTCGGGAGAGCTAACTATGGCTACACCTTC.

This chain connects TRBV5-4 to TRBJ2-1; D not certain. Germline-derived CDR1 and CDR2 are SGHNT and YYREEE (reference sequence). V was trimmed by 9 bases and J by 7 bases, leaving 23 bases between them. The CDR3 is made up of 15 amino acids. This CDR3 is CATTVTGPGQNEQFF. As DNA, the CDR3 is TGTGCCACCACGGTTACGGGTCCCGGTCAGAATGAGCAGTTCTTC.

This clone was observed once. The V gene is TRBV9, the J gene TRBJ2-1; TRBD1 is a possible D gene (5 bases). This CDR3 is built from 13 residues. The V gene lost 3 bases and the J gene lost 6 bases, with 10 bases spanning the gap. Germline CDR1 SGDLS, CDR2 YYNGEE. CDR3 in DNA: TGTGCCAGCAGCGACCTAGGGGTCAATGAGCAGTTCTTC. Translated, it gives CASSDLGVNEQFF.

The rearrangement uses TRBV15 and TRBJ1-5, with a tentative D call TRBD1 (6 bases). The CDR3 contains 15 residues. V shed 0 bases and J shed 6 bases, with 12 bases lying between them. Germline V gives CDR1 LNHNV, CDR2 YYDKDF (reference sequence). CDR3 residues: CATSRDRTGSQPQHF. CDR3 coding DNA: TGTGCCACCAGCAGAGATAGAACAGGGAGTCAGCCCCAGCATTTT.

The rearrangement joins TRBV5-1 to TRBJ2-1; possible D gene TRBD2, 5 bases. From germline, CDR1 is SGHRS and CDR2 YFSETQ. The V end was cut by 2 bases, the J end by 3 bases, with 12 bases between. The CDR3 runs to 15 residues. DNA for the CDR3: TGCGCCAGCAGCTTAGTGGGAGTTGGCTACAATGAGCAGTTCTTC. This gives the protein CASSLVGVGYNEQFF.

V usage is TRBV19 and J usage is TRBJ1-2, with a tentative D call TRBD1 (5 bases). The ends were cut back, 0 bases at V and 7 bases at J, with 9 bases in the middle. CDR3 length: 13 amino acids. Per the germline V gene, CDR1 is LNHDA and CDR2 is SQIVND (reference sequence). CDR3 DNA sequence: TGTGCCAGTAGTATAGACAGGGATCGTGGCTACACCTTC. Amino acids: CASSIDRDRGYTF.

In this sample, this clone turned up once. V is TRBV5-4 and J is TRBJ1-1; weak D call: TRBD1 (6 bases). Trimming stripped 4 bases from V and 3 bases from J, with 16 bases between. The germline V gene has CDR1 SGHNT and CDR2 YYREEE (reference sequence). The CDR3 runs 15 residues. CDR3 nucleotides: TGTGCCAGCAGCGAAGACGGGACATTAGACACTGAAGCTTTCTTT. Amino acids: CASSEDGTLDTEAFF.

CDR3 nucleotide sequence: TGTGCCAGCAGTCACTTAGGTACAGCTGGCTACACCTTC. This sequence encodes CASSHLGTAGYTF. The genes are TRBV6-5 and TRBJ1-2; the D is unclear. The CDR3 totals 13 residues. Deletions cut 5 bases from V and 7 bases from J, with 14 bases between. Germline V gene lookup returns CDR1 MNHEY and CDR2 SVGAGI.

The chain couples TRBV19 to TRBJ2-3; no firm D call. Trimming shortened V by 10 bases and J by 4 bases, and 21 bases separated the two germline ends. Germline lookup yields CDR1 LNHDA and CDR2 SQIVND (reference sequence). The CDR3 contains 15 residues. CDR3 sequence reads: CATTAHGEAADTQYF. For the CDR3, the DNA is TGTGCCACCACCGCGCACGGTGAGGCAGCAGATACGCAGTATTTT.